Detailed here is one T cell receptor (beta chain). V was cut by 3 bases and J by 3 bases, with 9 bases left in between. The CDR3 consists of 14 residues. Germline V gene data show CDR1 as MNHEY and CDR2 as SMNVEV (reference sequence). These data belong to a study of T cell responses to AZD1222 COVID-19 vaccine. The protocol was immunoSEQ multiplex PCR, while the TCRdb copy is restricted to in-frame clones and leaves out a portion. The data contain tens of thousands of clones, around 89% of them seen just once; the ten biggest clones take up less than 20%. This receptor was obtained from an adult in good health. The chain links TRBV27 to TRBJ2-1, with D hard to call. The sample was peripheral blood, taken on day 0 of AZD1222 vaccination. The DNA of the CDR3 is TGTGCCAGCAGTTTGTCGGCCCGCTACAATGAGCAGTTCTTC. Its translation: CASSLSARYNEQFF.